These 25 T cell receptor beta chains came from one sample sequenced in a study of response to subunit inactivated influenza vaccine (dated by TCRdb to the late 2010s). Libraries were prepared through RT-PCR. These reads were obtained on an Illumina HiSeq 2500. TCRdb itself trimmed the public reads at Q25 with fastp, ran MiXCR and retained productive beta chains. Rows are combined by CDR3 protein, so each entry shows the most common genes and DNA. The sample yields around 200,000 distinct CDR3 sequences; 14% were counted once. About a quarter of the sample is taken by the ten largest. Sequenced here: CD8+ T cells sorted from PBMCs, sampled about 5 days after vaccination. All receptors derive from a man aged 50 or older who received an inactivated influenza vaccine. Donor details come from another sample of the same person, matched by shared clones.

The J gene is TRBJ2-3, the V gene TRBV9; 11 bases fit TRBD2. Germline CDR1 reads SGDLS; CDR2 reads YYNGEE. This CDR3 has 15 residues. J was trimmed by 4 bases and V by 4 bases; bases with no gene match: 5. CDR3 in DNA: TGTGCCAGCAGCCTGACTAGCGGGAACCCAGATACGCAGTATTTT. Amino acid sequence: CASSLTSGNPDTQYF.

The sample holds many counts of this clonotype. The V call is TRBV20-1, the J call TRBJ2-1, with 7 nucleotides matching TRBD1. Germline trimming cut 0 bases from V and 6 bases from J; bases unmatched to any gene: 8. Germline V gives CDR1 DFQATT, CDR2 SNEGSKA (reference sequence). This CDR3 has 15 amino acids. CDR3 protein: CSARDHLTGINEQFF. The CDR3 region has the DNA TGCAGTGCTAGAGACCATCTGACAGGGATCAATGAGCAGTTCTTC.

In its sample, this clonotype was seen a few times. The chain carries TRBV7-8 and TRBJ2-2, with TRBD1 matching over 10 bases. The CDR3 extends over 16 amino acids. CDR1 is SGHVS, CDR2 FQNEAQ, per germline. Trimming at V came to 6 bases and at J to 7 bases, leaving 11 bases not matched to a gene. CDR3 loop: CASSRDGTGALGELFF. For the CDR3, the DNA is TGTGCCAGCAGTCGGGACGGGACAGGGGCGCTCGGGGAGCTGTTTTTT.

This clonotype came up a few times. The chain has TRBV11-2 and TRBJ2-1; D is perhaps TRBD1 (6 bases). V dropped 4 bases and J dropped 3 bases, with 13 bases sitting between them. The CDR3 spans 15 residues. Germline V lookup: CDR1 SGHAT, CDR2 FQNNGV. The CDR3 here is CASSSWDKGYNEQFF. The CDR3 DNA sequence: TGTGCCAGCAGCTCCTGGGACAAGGGCTACAATGAGCAGTTCTTC.

This clonotype appeared a few times. The chain has TRBV6-5 and TRBJ1-1, with D perhaps matching TRBD1 (6 bases). The CDR3 sequence is 14 residues long. Deletions cut 0 bases from V and 6 bases from J, with 11 bases between. Germline V gene sequence: CDR1 MNHEY, CDR2 SVGAGI. As DNA, the CDR3 is TGTGCCAGCAGTTACTCGAGTCGACAGGCTGAAGCTTTCTTT. It translates to CASSYSSRQAEAFF.

The table lists this clonotype with a few counts. The chain recombines TRBV13 with TRBJ1-2, with no clear D. The CDR3 runs to 14 residues. The germline V gene has CDR1 PRHDT and CDR2 FYEKMQ (reference sequence). V was cut by 2 bases and J by 4 bases, with 11 bases left in between. CDR3 in amino acids: CASSLSLGPYGYTF. In DNA form, the CDR3 reads TGTGCCAGCAGCTTAAGTTTAGGCCCCTATGGCTACACCTTC. Looking up the rest from reference TRBV13 and TRBJ1-2 gives the full variable domain: AAGVIQSPRHLIKEKRETATLKCYPIPRHDTVYWYQQGPGQDPQFLISFYEKMQSDKGSIPDRFSAQQFSDYHSELNMSSLELGDSALYFCASSLSLGPYGYTFGSGTRLTVV.

V usage is TRBV5-1 and J usage is TRBJ2-3; D is possibly TRBD1 (6 bases). The length of the CDR3 is 14 residues. The germline gives CDR1 SGHRS, CDR2 YFSETQ. The ends were cut back, 4 bases at V and 1 base at J, with 10 bases in the middle. The CDR3 DNA reads TGCGCCAGCAGCCACCGACAGGGCACAGATACGCAGTATTTT. Protein: CASSHRQGTDTQYF.

This clonotype has more than one count but fewer than ten. The J gene is TRBJ2-5, the V gene TRBV29-1; D is unclear. The ends were cut back, 3 bases at V and 0 bases at J, with 14 bases in the middle. The germline gives CDR1 SQVTM, CDR2 ANQGSEA. The CDR3 has 15 amino acids. Written as DNA, the CDR3 is TGCAGCGTTGAGGCTGACAACCACTACCAAGAGACCCAGTACTTC. Protein sequence: CSVEADNHYQETQYF.

The J gene is TRBJ2-2, the V gene TRBV7-8; 7 nucleotides line up with TRBD1. The CDR3 has 16 residues. The germline gives CDR1 SGHVS, CDR2 FQNEAQ. V lost 0 bases to trimming and J lost 1 base; unmatched junction nucleotides: 2. The CDR3 loop reads CASSLADRENTGELFF. The CDR3 DNA follows: TGTGCCAGCAGCTTAGCCGACAGGGAGAACACCGGGGAGCTGTTTTTT.

This clonotype was detected many times. This rearrangement joins TRBV27 to TRBJ2-1, with 7 bases identical to TRBD1. The length of the CDR3 is 13 residues. The germline CDR1 and CDR2 sequences are MNHEY and SMNVEV (reference sequence). Trimming cost V 3 bases and J 15 bases; bases outside gene matches: 11. The CDR3 here is CASSFVDRVTMFF. Here the CDR3 DNA reads TGTGCCAGCAGTTTCGTCGACAGGGTGACTATGTTCTTC.

There are a few counts of this clonotype. This chain uses TRBV19 with TRBJ2-2; D gene uncertain. V was cut by 5 bases and J by 3 bases, with 19 bases left in between. Germline assignment: CDR1 LNHDA and CDR2 SQIVND (reference sequence). This CDR3 region has 17 residues. The CDR3 DNA is TGTGCCAGTAGTTTTGACACCGTGGGCGCGTACACCGGGGAGCTGTTTTTT. This codes for CASSFDTVGAYTGELFF.

V gene TRBV7-9 combines with J gene TRBJ2-7, with D hard to call. CDR1 and CDR2 (germline): SEHNR, FQNEAQ (reference sequence). The V gene lost 4 bases and the J gene lost 3 bases, with 7 bases spanning the gap. The CDR3 covers 12 residues. The CDR3 DNA sequence: TGTGCCAGCAGCTCCACGGTCTACGAGCAGTACTTC. Its translation: CASSSTVYEQYF.

The chain carries TRBV11-2 and TRBJ2-1; 7 bases map to TRBD1. V lost 3 bases and J lost 3; bases outside the gene matches: 11. There are 17 residues in the CDR3. Per the germline V gene, CDR1 is SGHAT and CDR2 is FQNNGV. CDR3: CASSFNGQVAGYNEQFF. As DNA, the CDR3 is TGTGCCAGCAGCTTCAACGGACAGGTAGCTGGCTACAATGAGCAGTTCTTC.

In this sample, this clonotype turned up a few times. The V call is TRBV29-1, the J call TRBJ2-5, with D tentatively TRBD1 (7 bases). Germline V CDR1 and CDR2: SQVTM, ANQGSEA. V lost 0 bases, J lost 3 bases, and 14 bases lay in between. The CDR3 sequence is 15 residues long. CDR3: CSVEDWGDRKETQYF. The DNA for the CDR3 is TGCAGCGTTGAAGATTGGGGGGACAGAAAAGAGACCCAGTACTTC.

There are a few counts of this clonotype. V is TRBV6-2 or TRBV6-3 and J is TRBJ1-2; no reliable D call. With 2 bases removed from V and 5 bases from J, the gap between germline ends came to 15 bases. CDR3 length: 15 residues. The V gene's germline CDR1 is MNHEY and CDR2 SVGEGT. The CDR3 here is CASSYGPLTPYGYTF. The CDR3 coding sequence is TGTGCCAGCAGTTACGGACCCCTCACCCCTTATGGCTACACCTTC.

The chain is built from TRBV7-9 and TRBJ1-5; TRBD1 might be the D (5 bases). This CDR3 is 15 amino acids long. The ends were cut back, 0 bases at V and 4 bases at J, with 10 bases in the middle. Germline CDR1 reads SEHNR; CDR2 reads FQNEAQ (reference sequence). Written as DNA, the CDR3 is TGTGCCAGCAGCTTAGCGCTGGGGGAGAATCAGCCCCAGCATTTT. It is translated as CASSLALGENQPQHF.

This clonotype turned up a few times. V usage is TRBV2 and J usage is TRBJ2-5; 13 bases are a match to TRBD2. V trimming: 3 bases; J trimming: 2 bases; junction bases outside the gene matches: 6. Germline-derived CDR1 and CDR2 are SNHLY and FYNNEI. The CDR3 is 17 amino acids. The CDR3 loop is CASSDLLAGGPQETQYF. The CDR3 DNA sequence: TGTGCCAGCAGTGATCTACTAGCGGGAGGGCCGCAAGAGACCCAGTACTTC.

This clonotype came up a few times. The chain links TRBV7-8 to TRBJ2-3; possibly TRBD2 for D (6 bases). The V end lost 2 bases, the J end lost 2 bases, and 14 bases lay between the germline ends. Germline V gene lookup returns CDR1 SGHVS and CDR2 FQNEAQ. This CDR3 region has 16 residues. The CDR3 DNA is TGTGCCAGCAGCTTATCAACCGGGGGATACACAGATACGCAGTATTTT. It yields the protein CASSLSTGGYTDTQYF.

The V and J genes are TRBV28 and TRBJ2-1; 9 bases align to TRBD2. Germline V lookup: CDR1 MDHEN, CDR2 SYDVKM. This CDR3 spans 15 amino acids. With V trimmed by 8 bases and J by 7 bases, 12 bases remained unmatched. In DNA form, the CDR3 reads TGTGCCAGCTCCGCCCTGGCGGGGGGGCCGAATGAGCAGTTCTTC. This encodes CASSALAGGPNEQFF.

The rearrangement links TRBV20-1 to TRBJ2-1, with 9 bases identical to TRBD2. The junction had 2 bases not matched to a gene; V was cut back by 5 bases and J by 6 bases. Germline lookup yields CDR1 DFQATT and CDR2 SNEGSKA (reference sequence). This CDR3 has 12 residues. The CDR3 is CSASTSGNEQFF. CDR3 DNA sequence: TGCAGTGCTTCGACTAGCGGCAATGAGCAGTTCTTC.

The V and J genes are TRBV6-2 or TRBV6-3 and TRBJ1-5, with 8 bases matching TRBD1. Looked up from germline, CDR1 is MNHEY and CDR2 is SVGEGT. The V gene end was trimmed by 0 bases and the J gene end by 11 bases; junction bases not matched to a gene: 15. This CDR3 has 17 residues. CDR3 protein: CASSYSNRAPDRATQHF. The CDR3 DNA sequence: TGTGCCAGCAGTTACTCCAATCGAGCTCCGGACAGGGCCACCCAGCATTTT.

In its sample, this clonotype was seen a few times. The chain links TRBV7-2 to TRBJ1-1, with TRBD1 identical over 10 bases. Per germline, CDR1 SGHTA and CDR2 FQGNSA. The V segment lost 0 bases and the J segment 6 bases; nucleotides outside the gene matches: 4. The CDR3 is 15 residues long. Here the CDR3 reads CASSLAATGGPEAFF. In DNA form, the CDR3 reads TGTGCCAGCAGCTTAGCGGCGACAGGGGGCCCTGAAGCTTTCTTT.

The chain has TRBV4-3 and TRBJ1-1; TRBD1 might be the D (6 bases). The CDR3 runs 15 residues. V dropped 0 bases and J dropped 11 bases, with 19 bases sitting between them. The germline gives CDR1 LGHNA, CDR2 YSLEER. CDR3 in amino acids: CASSQERGAGRLAFF. The CDR3 DNA reads as TGCGCCAGCAGCCAAGAGAGGGGGGCAGGGAGGCTTGCTTTCTTT.

This clonotype has more than one count but fewer than ten. CDR3 sequence reads: CASSHTSGVGTDTQYF. Written as DNA, the CDR3 is TGTGCCAGCAGCCACACTAGCGGGGTTGGCACAGATACGCAGTATTTT. J is TRBJ2-3 and V is TRBV3-1; 10 nucleotides align to TRBD2. CDR1 and CDR2 (germline): LGHDT, YNNKEL (reference sequence). CDR3 size: 16 residues. Trimming at V came to 3 bases and at J to 1 base, leaving 4 bases not matched to a gene.

This clonotype has only one observation. J is TRBJ1-3 and V is TRBV5-5; 8 nucleotides line up with TRBD1. The CDR3 length is 18 residues. Per germline, CDR1 SGHKS and CDR2 YYEKEE (reference sequence). The V and J ends lost 1 base and 1 base, in that order; junction bases with no gene match: 10. The CDR3 reads CASSLRAQGAFSGNTIYF. CDR3 nucleotide sequence: TGTGCCAGCAGCTTGAGAGCGCAGGGGGCATTTTCTGGAAACACCATATATTTT.